Listed below are T cell receptor beta chains from one sample, sequenced in a study of T cell responses to AZD1222 COVID-19 vaccine. Method: immunoSEQ multiplex PCR; TCRdb's copy keeps in-frame clones and lacks some. The profile covers 120,000 or so clones, with around 92% appearing a single time and under 2% taken by the ten largest. The specimen comprised peripheral blood, sampled on day 0 of AZD1222 vaccination. The source is an adult in good health. Each CDR3 is given with its conserved first and last residue. Fields, in order: D gene, J gene, V gene, clone size, CDR3 protein, CDR3 DNA. A D gene is named only where the DNA matches it firmly. A clone size is listed for some rows: how often the clone was seen (once, few, many), or a class if it is expanded.

.	TRBJ2-3	TRBV24-1	.	CATSVFPDTQYF	TGTGCCACCAGTGTTTTTCCAGATACGCAGTATTTT
.	TRBJ2-3	TRBV9	.	CASSVVGTDTQYF	TGTGCCAGCAGCGTAGTCGGCACAGATACGCAGTATTTT
.	TRBJ1-4	TRBV7-9	.	CASSLGLANEKLFF	TGTGCCAGCAGCTTAGGGTTGGCTAATGAAAAACTGTTTTTT
.	TRBJ2-1	TRBV29-1	.	CSVGGRYTYNEQFF	TGCAGCGTTGGCGGCAGGTACACCTACAATGAGCAGTTCTTC
TRBD2	TRBJ2-3	TRBV29-1	once	CSVEGTSLRTDTQYF	TGCAGCGTTGAGGGGACTAGCTTAAGGACAGATACGCAGTATTTT
TRBD2	TRBJ2-2	TRBV29-1	.	CSAKSGRANGELFF	TGCAGCGCTAAGAGCGGGAGGGCCAACGGGGAGCTGTTTTTT
.	TRBJ1-2	TRBV19	once	CASSMTEGAGLF	TGTGCCAGTAGTATGACGGAGGGCGCTGGACTCTTC
.	TRBJ2-1	TRBV4-3	.	CASSQANKGYGNNEQFF	TGCGCCAGCAGCCAAGCAAACAAGGGCTACGGAAACAATGAGCAGTTCTTC
.	TRBJ2-1	TRBV7-3	once	CASSSGRRETYNEQFF	TGTGCCAGCAGCTCCGGGCGGAGGGAAACCTACAATGAGCAGTTCTTC
TRBD1	TRBJ1-5	TRBV18	.	CASSWDSANQPQHF	TGTGCCAGCTCTTGGGACAGTGCTAATCAGCCCCAGCATTTT
TRBD2	TRBJ2-7	TRBV10-3	.	CAISESRLAGGRLSYEQYF	TGTGCCATCAGTGAGTCCCGACTAGCGGGAGGCCGACTCTCCTACGAGCAGTACTTC
TRBD1	TRBJ2-7	TRBV5-1	once	CASSLIGTGSYSYEQYF	TGCGCCAGCAGCTTGATCGGGACAGGGAGTTATTCCTACGAGCAGTACTTC
TRBD2	TRBJ2-7	TRBV6-5	.	CASSSLLAGDLYEQYF	TGTGCCAGCAGTTCCCTGCTAGCGGGAGATCTCTACGAGCAGTACTTC
.	TRBJ2-2	TRBV29-1	.	CSVEAQGVTGELFF	TGCAGCGTTGAAGCTCAGGGAGTCACCGGGGAGCTGTTTTTT
TRBD1	TRBJ1-2	TRBV11-2	.	CASSLVTGQTYYGYTF	TGTGCCAGCAGCTTAGTGACAGGGCAAACCTACTATGGCTACACCTTC
.	TRBJ1-1	TRBV6-4	.	CASSDSSDTNTEAFF	TGTGCCAGCAGTGACTCGAGTGACACGAACACTGAAGCTTTCTTT
.	TRBJ1-5	TRBV7-9	.	CASSLAGFLGNQPQHF	TGTGCCAGCAGCTTGGCAGGGTTTTTGGGCAATCAGCCCCAGCATTTT
TRBD2	TRBJ2-1	TRBV24-1	once	CATSRIAGGYNEQFF	TGTGCCACCAGTCGAATAGCGGGAGGGTACAATGAGCAGTTCTTC
TRBD1	TRBJ2-3	TRBV9	.	CASSSWTGGTDTQYF	TGTGCCAGCAGCTCCTGGACAGGGGGCACAGATACGCAGTATTTT
.	TRBJ2-5	TRBV6-5	.	CASSPREETQYF	TGTGCCAGCAGCCCCCGGGAAGAGACCCAGTACTTC
.	TRBJ2-1	TRBV10-1	.	CASSGGLSYNEQFF	TGCGCCAGCAGTGGGGGGCTCTCCTACAATGAGCAGTTCTTC
.	TRBJ1-1	TRBV6-5	.	CASSPYPGRTEAFF	TGTGCCAGCAGTCCGTACCCAGGACGGACTGAAGCTTTCTTT
TRBD2	TRBJ2-7	TRBV6-1	many	CASSEASGSSYEQYF	TGTGCCAGCAGTGAAGCTAGCGGGAGCTCCTACGAGCAGTACTTC
TRBD1	TRBJ1-1	TRBV9	few	CASSEQGGNTEAFF	TGTGCCAGCAGCGAACAGGGGGGGAACACTGAAGCTTTCTTT
TRBD1	TRBJ2-4	TRBV24-1	.	CATGTANKNIQYF	TGTGCCACCGGGACAGCAAACAAAAACATTCAGTACTTC
TRBD1	TRBJ2-7	TRBV10-3	.	CAISESGQSYEQYF	TGTGCCATCAGTGAGTCGGGACAGTCCTACGAGCAGTACTTC
.	TRBJ2-3	TRBV27	.	CASSPHRDRAQYF	TGTGCCAGCAGTCCCCACAGGGATCGGGCGCAGTATTTT
.	TRBJ2-7	TRBV4-1	.	CASSQGGLPGPFNEQYF	TGCGCCAGCAGCCAAGGAGGCCTACCTGGCCCTTTCAACGAGCAGTACTTC
.	TRBJ2-7	TRBV25-1	.	CASSEEIGGSYEQYF	TGTGCCAGCAGTGAAGAAATAGGGGGCTCCTACGAGCAGTACTTC
.	TRBJ2-1	TRBV18	.	CASSPPAGSSYNEQFF	TGTGCCAGCTCACCACCGGCCGGGAGCTCCTACAATGAGCAGTTCTTC
.	TRBJ2-6	TRBV24-1	.	CATSGSSGANVLTF	TGTGCCACCAGTGGAAGCTCTGGGGCCAACGTCCTGACTTTC
.	TRBJ2-1	TRBV9	once	CASSARKNEQFF	TGTGCCAGCAGCGCTCGTAAAAATGAGCAGTTCTTC
TRBD2	TRBJ2-7	TRBV4-1	.	CASSRGLAASYEQYF	TGCGCCAGCAGCCGGGGACTAGCGGCTTCCTACGAGCAGTACTTC
.	TRBJ2-7	TRBV6-5	few	CASSYDGTLRGQYF	TGTGCCAGCAGTTATGACGGGACCTTACGTGGGCAGTACTTC
.	TRBJ1-2	TRBV19	.	CASTRIPGFGYTF	TGTGCCAGTACACGGATACCGGGGTTCGGCTACACCTTC
.	TRBJ2-7	TRBV5-5	.	CASSLYPASFYEQYF	TGTGCCAGCAGCTTGTACCCTGCCAGTTTCTACGAGCAGTACTTC
.	TRBJ2-5	TRBV19	.	CASSMGTAETQYF	TGTGCCAGTAGTATGGGTACCGCTGAGACCCAGTACTTC
.	TRBJ2-7	TRBV2	.	CASRQTFSYEQYF	TGTGCCAGCAGGCAGACCTTCTCCTACGAGCAGTACTTC
.	TRBJ1-2	TRBV5-1	.	CASSLEGTLDNYGYTF	TGCGCCAGCAGCTTGGAGGGTACACTTGATAACTATGGCTACACCTTC
TRBD2	TRBJ2-1	TRBV6-1	.	CASSESGSRDNEQFF	TGTGCCAGCAGTGAGAGCGGGAGCAGGGACAATGAGCAGTTCTTC
.	TRBJ2-7	TRBV24-1	.	CATSDSWAGHSEQYF	TGTGCCACCAGTGATTCATGGGCCGGACATTCCGAGCAGTACTTC
TRBD1	TRBJ2-7	TRBV29-1	once	CSVGTVTLYEQYF	TGCAGCGTCGGGACAGTAACTCTTTACGAGCAGTACTTC
.	TRBJ2-3	TRBV21-1	.	CATQVRNWQYF	TGTGCCACCCAGGTTCGAAATTGGCAGTATTTT
.	TRBJ1-1	TRBV19	.	CASSGDGLNTEAFF	TGTGCCAGTAGTGGGGACGGACTGAACACTGAAGCTTTCTTT
.	TRBJ2-2	TRBV29-1	.	CSVDYGGTGELFF	TGCAGCGTTGATTATGGGGGGACCGGGGAGCTGTTTTTT
.	TRBJ1-1	TRBV24-1	.	CATSDFNGRLTFF	TGTGCCACCAGTGATTTTAATGGCAGGTTGACTTTCTTT
.	TRBJ1-5	TRBV15	once	CATSRQASNQPQHF	TGTGCCACCAGCCGTCAGGCTAGCAATCAGCCCCAGCATTTT
.	TRBJ1-1	TRBV21-1	.	CASKGQGGDTEAFF	TGTGCCAGCAAAGGACAGGGAGGGGACACTGAAGCTTTCTTT
TRBD2	TRBJ2-1	TRBV4-3	.	CASSQGLAGGVNEQFF	TGCGCCAGCAGCCAAGGACTAGCGGGAGGGGTTAATGAGCAGTTCTTC
TRBD2	TRBJ2-3	TRBV6-5	.	CASSYRLADTDTQYF	TGTGCCAGCAGTTATCGACTAGCGGACACAGATACGCAGTATTTT
.	TRBJ2-7	TRBV7-3	.	CASSLSPSGSYEQYF	TGTGCCAGCAGCTTAAGTCCCTCCGGATCCTACGAGCAGTACTTC
.	TRBJ1-5	TRBV4-2	.	CASSLRPGLNQPQHF	TGTGCCAGCAGCCTACGACCGGGACTCAATCAGCCCCAGCATTTT
TRBD1	TRBJ2-1	TRBV5-1	.	CASSPDRFYNEQFF	TGCGCCAGCAGCCCGGACAGGTTCTACAATGAGCAGTTCTTC
TRBD2	TRBJ2-3	TRBV4-3	.	CASSQEKAGGPESDTQYF	TGCGCCAGCAGCCAAGAGAAAGCGGGAGGGCCCGAGTCAGATACGCAGTATTTT